The rows below give T cell receptor beta chains drawn from one sample of a study of response to subunit inactivated influenza vaccine. TCRdb redid the calling of the RT-PCR reads with MiXCR, one entry per CDR3 protein. The sample contains a few hundred thousand distinct CDR3 sequences, less than 15% of which appear only once. Here the sequenced sample was PBMCs from blood, taken 11 to 12 days after vaccination. The receptors were gathered from a man aged 50-60 years who received an inactivated influenza vaccine. The CDR3 runs from the conserved cysteine through the conserved F or W. A D gene is named only where the DNA matches it firmly. Size is omitted from some rows. Given values are once, few, many or a class for expanded clones.

clone size,J gene,V gene,D gene,CDR3 DNA,CDR3 protein
few,TRBJ1-2,TRBV20-1,NA,TGCAGTGCCCAGAGGGGGAGTTATGGCTACACCTTC,CSAQRGSYGYTF
NA,TRBJ2-3,TRBV3-1,TRBD2,TGTGCCAGCAGCCAAGTGAGCGGGAGGCAGGCAGATACGCAGTATTTT,CASSQVSGRQADTQYF
few,TRBJ2-7,TRBV7-2,TRBD1,TGTGCCAGCAGCTTAGTACCAGGGGGCAGATACGAGCAGTACTTC,CASSLVPGGRYEQYF
few,TRBJ2-1,TRBV5-1,NA,TGCGCCAGCAGCTTGGTTCTAGCATCCTACAATGAGCAGTTCTTC,CASSLVLASYNEQFF
NA,TRBJ2-1,TRBV15,NA,TGTGCCACCAGCAGTTCCGGGTCCCCCTACAATGAGCAGTTCTTC,CATSSSGSPYNEQFF
NA,TRBJ1-5,TRBV28,NA,TGTGCCAGCAGTTACAGGAGAACCATAGCAAATCAGCCCCAGCATTTT,CASSYRRTIANQPQHF
NA,TRBJ1-5,TRBV27,NA,TGTGCCAGCAGCCAAAACCGCATCTTGCGGGTAGACCAGCCCCAGCATTTT,CASSQNRILRVDQPQHF
NA,TRBJ2-2,TRBV20-1,NA,TGCAGTGCTAGGACCCCTAGCTCTGGGGAGCTGTTTTTT,CSARTPSSGELFF
NA,TRBJ2-7,TRBV7-2,TRBD2,TGTGCCAGCAGGGTGCGGGAGGGAACAGTCTACCACGAGCAGTACTTC,CASRVREGTVYHEQYF
many,TRBJ2-1,TRBV11-1,NA,TGTGCCAGCAGCTTAATCCCGACTAGTTTCCATGAGCAGTTCTTC,CASSLIPTSFHEQFF
NA,TRBJ1-1,TRBV5-1,TRBD1,TGCGCCAGCAGCTTAACGACAGGGAGGAACACTGAAGCTTTCTTT,CASSLTTGRNTEAFF
NA,TRBJ1-2,TRBV6-1,NA,TGTGCCAGCAGTGGAGACGGCTTATATGGCTACACCTTC,CASSGDGLYGYTF
NA,TRBJ2-4,TRBV4-3,NA,TGCGCCAGCAGCCAAAGGTCGGACGCAGTAAACATTCAGTACTTC,CASSQRSDAVNIQYF
NA,TRBJ2-5,TRBV7-9,NA,TGTGCCAGCAGCTCGACAGGCGTGAAGACCCAGTACTTC,CASSSTGVKTQYF
few,TRBJ2-7,TRBV12-3/TRBV12-4,TRBD2,TGTGCCAGCAGCCGAACTAGCGGCCTGAGCTCCTACGAGCAGTACTTC,CASSRTSGLSSYEQYF
few,TRBJ2-1,TRBV7-9,NA,TGTGCCAGCAGCTTCTCGGCCGGAAGCTCCTACAATGAGCAGTTCTTC,CASSFSAGSSYNEQFF
few,TRBJ1-2,TRBV20-1,TRBD1,TGCAGTGCTAGAGATCCCCCCCGGACAGGGGTCAACTATGGCTACACCTTC,CSARDPPRTGVNYGYTF
few,TRBJ2-1,TRBV5-1,TRBD2,TGCGCCAGCAGCCCGCTGGGACTAGCGGGCCTACATGGCAATGAGCAGTTCTTC,CASSPLGLAGLHGNEQFF
many,TRBJ2-7,TRBV7-2,NA,TGTGCCAGCAGCCCCAGAATAGGGAACTCCTACGAGCAGTACTTC,CASSPRIGNSYEQYF
many,TRBJ2-1,TRBV5-1,NA,TGCGCCAGCAGCTCTCAGTTCAATGAGCAGTTCTTC,CASSSQFNEQFF
few,TRBJ2-1,TRBV11-2,TRBD2,TGTGCCAGCAGCTTACGAGTCGCCACTAGCGGGAGGAAGTACAATGAGCAGTTCTTC,CASSLRVATSGRKYNEQFF
NA,TRBJ2-5,TRBV4-2,NA,TGTGCCAGCAGCCACGCAGGGGACCAAGAGACCCAGTACTTC,CASSHAGDQETQYF
few,TRBJ2-3,TRBV5-5,NA,TGTGCCAGCAGCTGGGGCCCCGGCCCAGATACGCAGTATTTT,CASSWGPGPDTQYF
NA,TRBJ2-1,TRBV4-2,NA,TGTGCCAGCAGCCAAGACTACTTAGAGAGGGAATACAATGAGCAGTTCTTC,CASSQDYLEREYNEQFF
many,TRBJ2-7,TRBV20-1,NA,TGCAGTGCTACCGACGGACCCTACGAGCAGTACTTC,CSATDGPYEQYF
NA,TRBJ2-5,TRBV9,NA,TGTGCCAGCAGCGGACTGAGCGGCGGCGGGGAGACCCAGTACTTC,CASSGLSGGGETQYF
NA,TRBJ1-6,TRBV2,NA,TGTGCCAGCAGTGAGGTATATCAGAATAATTCACCCCTCCACTTT,CASSEVYQNNSPLHF
few,TRBJ1-1,TRBV18,TRBD1,TGTGCCAGCTCAACAGGGGTGAACACTGAAGCTTTCTTT,CASSTGVNTEAFF
NA,TRBJ2-7,TRBV29-1,TRBD2,TGCAGCGTTGAAGAGCGGGAGGGCTACGACGAGCAGTACTTC,CSVEEREGYDEQYF
many,TRBJ2-1,TRBV5-1,NA,TGCGCCAGCAGCTTGGAGGCGGGGTCAGCATACAATGAGCAGTTCTTC,CASSLEAGSAYNEQFF
NA,TRBJ2-5,TRBV7-9,NA,TGTGCCAGCAGCCCTCAGGATACTCAAGAGACCCAGTACTTC,CASSPQDTQETQYF
few,TRBJ2-1,TRBV6-1,TRBD1,TGTGCCAGCAGGCGAACCGACAGGGGTGAGCAGTTCTTC,CASRRTDRGEQFF
many,TRBJ2-7,TRBV14,NA,TGTGCCAGCAGCCAAGATACGACCTACGAGCAGTACTTC,CASSQDTTYEQYF
NA,TRBJ2-1,TRBV19,TRBD2,TGTGCCAGTAGTATTAATGTCGTGGGGCTAGCGGACACTTTC,CASSINVVGLADTF
few,TRBJ1-6,TRBV25-1,NA,TGTGCCAGCAGTGAGGTGGTAGGGAGTAATTCACCCCTCCACTTT,CASSEVVGSNSPLHF
NA,TRBJ2-3,TRBV6-1,TRBD2,TGTGCCAGCCTAGGACTAGCGGCTTCCGATACGCAGTATTTT,CASLGLAASDTQYF
NA,TRBJ2-7,TRBV12-3/TRBV12-4,TRBD1,TGTGCCAGCAGGCCAGGGGGAAGCTCCTACGAGCAGTACTTC,CASRPGGSSYEQYF
NA,TRBJ2-3,TRBV12-3/TRBV12-4,NA,TGTGCCAGCAGTTTAGGGTCAATCACAGATACGCAGTATTTT,CASSLGSITDTQYF
few,TRBJ2-1,TRBV20-1,NA,TGCAGTGCTAGAGCAAGCGGGCCGCGGAACAGTGAGCAGTTCTTC,CSARASGPRNSEQFF
few,TRBJ1-6,TRBV10-3,NA,TGTGCCATCAGTGAGTCAAAGCGGGTTTACCGGCATTCACCCCTCCACTTT,CAISESKRVYRHSPLHF
once,TRBJ2-6,TRBV5-1,NA,TGCGCCAGCAGCTCAGGGCCTGGGGCCAACGTCCTGACTTTC,CASSSGPGANVLTF
few,TRBJ2-3,TRBV10-3,NA,TGTGCCGCCAGGGGAGGGGGCCTCGGCACAGATACGCAGTATTTT,CAARGGGLGTDTQYF
few,TRBJ2-3,TRBV5-1,NA,TGCGCCAGCAGCTTGGGCCGGACAGTGCTCACAGATACGCAGTATTTT,CASSLGRTVLTDTQYF
many,TRBJ2-1,TRBV7-3,TRBD2,TGTGCCAGCAGCTTTGCTAGCGGAGGCTACAATGAGCAGTTCTTC,CASSFASGGYNEQFF
few,TRBJ2-3,TRBV12-3/TRBV12-4,TRBD1,TGTGCCAGCAGTCGGGACAGGGGTGCAGATACGCAGTATTTT,CASSRDRGADTQYF
NA,TRBJ2-7,TRBV20-1,TRBD2,TGCAGTGCTAGAGATCTGGCTAGCGGGAGAGCCGTCGAGCAGTACTTC,CSARDLASGRAVEQYF